Presented here are 30 T cell receptor beta chains from one specimen sequenced in a study of cytomegalovirus exposure and HLA in healthy donors. PCR was performed using 60 Vbeta and 13 Jbeta primers. The data were produced by immunoSEQ multiplex PCR, yet TCRdb's version contains in-frame clones alone and is incomplete. The sample holds about 160,000 clones, 60% to 80% seen once. Sequenced material: PBMCs. Every receptor here comes from a woman aged 25 to 39 in good health and CMV-seronegative.

This chain uses TRBV19 with TRBJ1-2; 9 positions agree with TRBD1. Germline trimming cut 8 bases from V and 7 bases from J; bases unmatched to any gene: 8. This CDR3 contains 13 residues. CDR1 LNHDA and CDR2 SQIVND come from the germline V gene (reference sequence). CDR3 in amino acids: CASGTGQGRGYTF. DNA for the CDR3: TGTGCCAGTGGGACGGGACAGGGACGTGGCTACACCTTC.

The J gene is TRBJ1-1, the V gene TRBV20-1, with a tentative D call TRBD1 (5 bases). The CDR3 loop spans 11 amino acids. Per the germline V gene, CDR1 is DFQATT and CDR2 is SNEGSKA (reference sequence). The V and J ends lost 6 bases and 6 bases respectively, with 11 bases between them. CDR3 nucleotides: TGCAGTGCCCCCGCGGGGGCTGAAGCTTTCTTT. The encoded protein is CSAPAGAEAFF.

The V and J genes are TRBV30 and TRBJ2-3, with 8 nucleotides matching TRBD1. CDR1 and CDR2 (germline): GTSNPN, SVGIG (reference sequence). CDR3 size: 14 residues. J gave up 4 bases and V 2 bases, and 5 bases lay outside the gene matches. CDR3 nucleotides: TGTGCCTGGAGTAGAACGACAGGGGCAGATACGCAGTATTTT. Residues: CAWSRTTGADTQYF. Drawing the rest from reference TRBV30 and TRBJ2-3, the complete variable domain is SQTIHQWPATLVQPVGSPLSLECTVEGTSNPNLYWYRQAAGRGLQLLFYSVGIGQISSEVPQNLSASRPQDRQFILSSKKLLLSDSGFYLCAWSRTTGADTQYFGPGTRLTVL.

The chain joins TRBV5-6 to TRBJ1-5; D perhaps matches TRBD1 (5 bases). V lost 4 bases and J 4 bases, leaving 15 bases between the germline ends. This CDR3 has 15 residues. Germline assignment: CDR1 SGHDT and CDR2 YYEEEE. The CDR3 loop reads CASSRGGWGNQPQHF. CDR3 bases: TGTGCCAGCAGCCGGGGGGGGTGGGGGAATCAGCCCCAGCATTTT.

Only a few counts were recorded for this clone. The chain joins TRBV5-1 to TRBJ2-3; 8 bases map to TRBD1. The V and J ends lost 0 bases and 3 bases, in that order; junction bases with no gene match: 3. There are 15 residues in the CDR3. Germline V gene data show CDR1 as SGHRS and CDR2 as YFSETQ. DNA for the CDR3: TGCGCCAGCAGCTTGGTGGGACAGGTTACAGATACGCAGTATTTT. This sequence encodes CASSLVGQVTDTQYF.

This sequence joins TRBV2 and TRBJ2-1, with D possibly matching TRBD1 (5 bases). Trimming shortened V by 6 bases and J by 7 bases, and 13 bases separated the two germline ends. Germline V gene lookup returns CDR1 SNHLY and CDR2 FYNNEI. The CDR3 is 13 amino acids. The DNA for the CDR3 is TGTGCCAGCAGCCGGCGGAAGGGGAATGAGCAGTTCTTC. Translation: CASSRRKGNEQFF.

The gene calls are TRBV5-1 and TRBJ2-5; 12 nucleotides agree with TRBD2. Per the germline V gene, CDR1 is SGHRS and CDR2 is YFSETQ. CDR3 length: 17 amino acids. V trimming: 0 bases; J trimming: 1 base; junction bases outside the gene matches: 4. CDR3 amino acids: CASSLGLAGVFQETQYF. CDR3 sequence (DNA): TGCGCCAGCAGCTTGGGACTAGCGGGGGTTTTCCAAGAGACCCAGTACTTC.

This sequence joins TRBV13 and TRBJ2-1; D gene uncertain. Germline V lookup: CDR1 PRHDT, CDR2 FYEKMQ (reference sequence). Trimming cost V 5 bases and J 3 bases, with 8 bases left between them. The CDR3 consists of 13 residues. CDR3 bases: TGTGCCAGCAGCCCCCCACTCTACAATGAGCAGTTCTTC. Translating it yields CASSPPLYNEQFF.

V and J are TRBV7-2 and TRBJ2-7, with no clear D. Germline V gene sequence: CDR1 SGHTA, CDR2 FQGNSA. This CDR3 comprises 12 residues. Trimming pared 4 bases from V and 6 bases from J, leaving 10 bases between. This CDR3 reads CASSSLGREQYF. The CDR3 bases are TGTGCCAGCAGCTCACTCGGTCGCGAGCAGTACTTC.

This clone was seen a handful of times. The V gene is TRBV7-2, the J gene TRBJ2-3, with 8 nucleotides matching TRBD2. V lost 2 bases to trimming and J lost 5 bases; unmatched junction nucleotides: 3. The CDR3 consists of 14 residues. Germline V gene lookup returns CDR1 SGHTA and CDR2 FQGNSA. CDR3 protein: CASSLTGGKDTQYF. DNA for the CDR3: TGTGCCAGCAGCTTAACGGGGGGGAAAGATACGCAGTATTTT.

The CDR3 protein is CSVRSSDSGNTIYF. In DNA form, the CDR3 reads TGCAGCGTTCGGTCCTCCGACTCTGGAAACACCATATATTTT. The chain carries TRBV29-1 and TRBJ1-3; unclear D gene. The length of the CDR3 is 14 residues. CDR1 and CDR2 from the germline V gene are SQVTM and ANQGSEA. V was cut by 5 bases and J by 0 bases, with 11 bases left in between.

This clone was seen more than once but under ten times. V usage is TRBV6-1 and J usage is TRBJ1-2; D not resolved. V lost 8 bases to trimming and J lost 10 bases, with 17 bases between them. The CDR3 spans 12 residues. The V gene's germline CDR1 is MNHNS and CDR2 SASEGT. CDR3 sequence (DNA): TGTGCCAGCTATTACCAGTACGCTGACTACACCTTC. This codes for CASYYQYADYTF.

This chain joins TRBV6-6 and TRBJ2-5; the match to TRBD1 covers 7 bases. J was trimmed by 4 bases and V by 6 bases; bases with no gene match: 5. CDR3 size: 13 residues. From germline, CDR1 is MNHNY and CDR2 SVGAGI (reference sequence). The CDR3 spells CASRVGGAETQYF. The CDR3 bases are TGTGCCAGCAGAGTAGGGGGCGCAGAGACCCAGTACTTC.

This clone was recorded a few times. This chain connects TRBV28 to TRBJ1-5; 7 nucleotides align to TRBD1. V lost 6 bases, J lost 0 bases, and 8 bases stayed unmatched. Germline V gene data show CDR1 as MDHEN and CDR2 as SYDVKM. This CDR3 region has 16 residues. In DNA, the CDR3 is TGTGCCAGCAGATCCCGGGACAGTTATAGCAATCAGCCCCAGCATTTT. It encodes CASRSRDSYSNQPQHF.

The V gene is TRBV5-4, the J gene TRBJ1-1; D unclear. The CDR3 totals 13 residues. Trimming pared 0 bases from V and 8 bases from J, leaving 11 bases between. Germline V gene data show CDR1 as SGHNT and CDR2 as YYREEE (reference sequence). CDR3 in amino acids: CASSLAGGREAFF. In DNA, the CDR3 is TGTGCCAGCAGCTTGGCCGGAGGGAGGGAAGCTTTCTTT.

This clone was counted a single time. CDR3 coding DNA: TGTGCCAGCAGCCCCGGCCAGGGGGACACCTACAATGAGCAGTTCTTC. As protein: CASSPGQGDTYNEQFF. This chain links TRBV5-4 with TRBJ2-1, with 7 bases lining up with TRBD1. This CDR3 region has 16 residues. CDR1 is SGHNT, CDR2 YYREEE, per germline (reference sequence). V lost 4 bases to trimming and J lost 2 bases; unmatched junction nucleotides: 9.

The chain recombines TRBV2 with TRBJ2-1; D might be TRBD2 (5 bases). The CDR3 runs to 14 residues. The V gene's germline CDR1 is SNHLY and CDR2 FYNNEI. V dropped 2 bases and J dropped 4 bases, with 9 bases sitting between them. CDR3 protein: CASSETREYNEQFF. CDR3 nucleotides: TGTGCCAGCAGTGAAACTAGGGAATACAATGAGCAGTTCTTC.

This clone was detected only a few times. The chain recombines TRBV28 with TRBJ1-4; D may be TRBD1 (5 bases). The germline V and J ends were trimmed by 5 bases and 5 bases, with 12 bases remaining between them. Per germline, CDR1 MDHEN and CDR2 SYDVKM. There are 14 residues in the CDR3. The DNA of the CDR3 is TGTGCCAGCAGTCCCCCCGACAGAAATGAAAAACTGTTTTTT. It specifies CASSPPDRNEKLFF. The full variable domain, completed using reference TRBV28 and TRBJ1-4, is DVKVTQSSRYLVKRTGEKVFLECVQDMDHENMFWYRQDPGLGLRLIYFSYDVKMKEKGDIPEGYSVSREKKERFSLILESASTNQTSMYLCASSPPDRNEKLFFGSGTQLSVL.

The chain carries TRBV7-8 and TRBJ1-1, with 9 bases aligning to TRBD1. Trimming at V came to 3 bases and at J to 3 bases, leaving 5 bases not matched to a gene. The CDR3 is 15 residues long. CDR1 SGHVS and CDR2 FQNEAQ come from the germline V gene. The CDR3 loop reads CASSLNRGPHTEAFF. The DNA of the CDR3 is TGTGCCAGCAGCTTGAACAGGGGGCCGCACACTGAAGCTTTCTTT.

The CDR3 here is CASSVTQGSYNEQFF. The DNA of the CDR3 is TGTGCCAGCAGTGTGACACAGGGATCCTACAATGAGCAGTTCTTC. The rearrangement links TRBV6-4 to TRBJ2-1; possibly TRBD1 for D (6 bases). Germline CDR1 MRHNA, CDR2 SNTAGT. CDR3 length equals 15 residues. Trimming cost V 4 bases and J 1 base, with 11 bases left between them.

V is TRBV5-1 and J is TRBJ1-1; a weak D match, TRBD1 (5 bases). The V end was cut by 7 bases, the J end by 0 bases, with 19 bases between. The CDR3 loop spans 16 amino acids. Per the germline V gene, CDR1 is SGHRS and CDR2 is YFSETQ. The CDR3 sequence is CASSVAGQIMNTEAFF. The CDR3 DNA reads as TGCGCCAGCTCGGTGGCAGGGCAGATTATGAACACTGAAGCTTTCTTT.

The V and J genes are TRBV10-3 and TRBJ2-1; 8 bases agree with TRBD1. J was trimmed by 0 bases and V by 6 bases; bases with no gene match: 13. Germline CDR1 reads ENHRY; CDR2 reads SYGVKD. The length of the CDR3 is 18 residues. The CDR3 nucleotides read TGTGCCATCAGCAACCCAGGGACAGGACAAAGCTCCTACAATGAGCAGTTCTTC. Its translation is CAISNPGTGQSSYNEQFF.

The rearrangement links TRBV10-3 to TRBJ2-7; maybe TRBD2 (6 bases). This CDR3 spans 16 amino acids. Germline V gene lookup returns CDR1 ENHRY and CDR2 SYGVKD. With 4 bases removed from V and 3 bases from J, the gap between germline ends came to 19 bases. The CDR3 is CAISGAQGGGNYEQYF. As DNA, the CDR3 is TGTGCCATCAGTGGCGCTCAGGGTGGAGGGAACTACGAGCAGTACTTC.

On this clone: This sample also contains other DNA sequences that code for the same CDR3. The chain uses TRBV5-1 and TRBJ1-1; D gene unclear. V was cut by 0 bases and J by 1 base, with 4 bases left in between. From germline, CDR1 is SGHRS and CDR2 YFSETQ. CDR3 length: 13 residues. CDR3 protein: CASSLAGNTEAFF. DNA for the CDR3: TGCGCCAGCAGCTTGGCCGGGAACACTGAAGCTTTCTTT.

This chain joins TRBV9 and TRBJ1-2; D gene uncertain. CDR1 and CDR2 from the germline V gene are SGDLS and YYNGEE. The CDR3 loop spans 14 amino acids. V dropped 0 bases and J dropped 8 bases, with 14 bases sitting between them. DNA of the CDR3: TGTGCCAGCAGCGTAGCCCCGGTAGCGGGGGGCTACACCTTC. This codes for CASSVAPVAGGYTF. Full variable domain (missing parts from reference TRBV9 and TRBJ1-2): DSGVTQTPKHLITATGQRVTLRCSPRSGDLSVYWYQQSLDQGLQFLIQYYNGEERAKGNILERFSAQQFPDLHSELNLSSLELGDSALYFCASSVAPVAGGYTFGSGTRLTVV.

The CDR3 sequence is CASAETETQYF. The CDR3 DNA follows: TGCGCCAGCGCGGAAACTGAGACCCAGTACTTC. The chain has TRBV5-1 and TRBJ2-5, with D uncertain. CDR3 length: 11 residues. Germline loops: CDR1 SGHRS, CDR2 YFSETQ. V was shortened by 7 bases and J by 5 bases, with 9 bases between the two germline ends.

As regards this clone: A junction end diverges from the germline sequence, so it may reflect a read error. The J gene is TRBJ2-2, the V gene TRBV5-6; TRBD2 matches 12 bases. Germline CDR1 reads SGHDT; CDR2 reads YYEEEE. CDR3 length: 15 amino acids. CDR3 in DNA: TGTGCCAGCGGCTTCACTAGCGGGGGGCTCGGGGAGCTGTTTTTT. Residues: CASGFTSGGLGELFF.

The chain links TRBV6-5 to TRBJ1-5; tentatively, D is TRBD1 (6 bases). The CDR3 spans 15 residues. Germline CDR1 reads MNHEY; CDR2 reads SVGAGI. Deletions cut 5 bases from V and 2 bases from J, with 13 bases between. DNA of the CDR3: TGTGCCAGCAGTCCCCGGGGGGCAGGCAATCAGCCCCAGCATTTT. It yields the protein CASSPRGAGNQPQHF.

The chain has TRBV5-5 and TRBJ1-4; D is unclear. Germline CDR1 and CDR2: SGHKS and YYEKEE (reference sequence). There are 14 residues in the CDR3. V was pared by 0 bases and J by 3 bases, with 6 bases between. The CDR3 sequence is CASSLDSSNEKLFF. CDR3 nucleotide sequence: TGTGCCAGCAGCTTGGACAGTTCTAATGAAAAACTGTTTTTT.

In its sample, this clone was seen a few times. The J gene is TRBJ2-5, the V gene TRBV5-5, with 9 bases that match TRBD1. This CDR3 comprises 14 residues. Unmatched junction bases numbered 4, after V lost 3 bases and J lost 4 bases. Germline CDR1 SGHKS, CDR2 YYEKEE (reference sequence). Here the CDR3 reads CASSSPGQGETQYF. The CDR3 DNA is TGTGCCAGCAGCTCGCCGGGACAGGGAGAGACCCAGTACTTC.